This T cell receptor (beta chain) was sequenced during a study of response to subunit inactivated influenza vaccine. A single record per CDR3 protein comes from TCRdb applying MiXCR to the RT-PCR reads. The sample consists of more than 550,000 distinct CDR3 sequences, 10% to 12% of them appearing once. J gave up 3 bases and V 0 bases, and 11 bases lay outside the gene matches. Germline V gene data show CDR1 as MGHRA and CDR2 as YSYEKL. This CDR3 is 17 amino acids long. The same sample was also studied in work on T cells expressing NK-cell markers. This second report adds: TCR beta cDNA was generated via 5'RACE template switching incorporating UMIs. From sorted CD3+CD56+NKG2C+, CD3+CD56+NKG2C- and CD3+CD56-NKG2C+ T cells came the TCR beta repertoires. Several experiments confined sorting to alpha-beta TCR T cells with an anti-gamma-delta TCR antibody. About 1.0-7.5% of CD8+ T cells in over 5 donors belonged to dominant NKG2C+ clonotypes.

The TCR originated in a man aged 50-60 years who received an inactivated influenza vaccine. The rearrangement joins TRBV4-1 to TRBJ2-7, with TRBD2 identical over 7 bases. The starting material was PBMCs from blood, obtained on the day of vaccination. The CDR3, as DNA: TGCGCCAGCAGCCAAGATGAAACTGCCGGCGGGGGCTACGAGCAGTACTTC. Translating it yields CASSQDETAGGGYEQYF.